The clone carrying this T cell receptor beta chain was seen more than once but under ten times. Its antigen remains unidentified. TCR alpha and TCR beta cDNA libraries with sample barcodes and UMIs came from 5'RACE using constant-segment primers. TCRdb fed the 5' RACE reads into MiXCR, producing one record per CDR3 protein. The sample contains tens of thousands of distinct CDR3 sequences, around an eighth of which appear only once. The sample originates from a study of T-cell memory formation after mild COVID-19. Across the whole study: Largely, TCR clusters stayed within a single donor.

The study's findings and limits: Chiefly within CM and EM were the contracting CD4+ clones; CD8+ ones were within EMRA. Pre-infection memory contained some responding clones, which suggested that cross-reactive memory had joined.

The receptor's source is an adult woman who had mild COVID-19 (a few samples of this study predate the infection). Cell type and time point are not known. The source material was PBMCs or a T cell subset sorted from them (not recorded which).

The CDR3 sequence is CASSDSPRTSGARGDTGELFF. The CDR3 coding sequence is TGTGCCAGCAGCGATTCACCCCGGACTAGCGGGGCCAGAGGGGACACCGGGGAGCTGTTTTTT. This chain joins TRBV9 and TRBJ2-2, with 12 bases lining up with TRBD2. The J segment lost 3 bases and the V segment lost 3 bases, leaving 18 bases of the junction unmatched. The CDR3 has 21 amino acids. Germline CDR1 reads SGDLS; CDR2 reads YYNGEE. The full variable domain, rest sourced from reference TRBV9 and TRBJ2-2, is DSGVTQTPKHLITATGQRVTLRCSPRSGDLSVYWYQQSLDQGLQFLIQYYNGEERAKGNILERFSAQQFPDLHSELNLSSLELGDSALYFCASSDSPRTSGARGDTGELFFGEGSRLTVL.